These T cell receptor beta chains were read from a single sample in a study of blood T cell repertoires in COVID-19. TCRdb's copy holds only in-frame clones and misses some; the assay was immunoSEQ multiplex PCR. The sample carries fewer than 250,000 clones, roughly 90% recorded once. The sample taken for sequencing was PBMCs or T cells enriched from blood (not recorded which). These receptors all stem from a woman aged 18-35 years who had recovered from COVID-19. The conserved cysteine and the conserved F or W are not part of the CDR3 here. Size is omitted from some rows. Given values are once, few, many or a class for expanded clones.

j_call	clone_size	v_call	cdr3_aa
TRBJ2-2	.	TRBV28	ASMTSAATGELF
TRBJ1-3	.	TRBV6-1	ASSEKGTGNTIY
TRBJ1-6	.	TRBV2	ASSDDSSSYNSPLH
TRBJ2-7	.	TRBV10-3	AISGTGTSYEQY
TRBJ1-2	.	TRBV7-9	ASSLNSYGYT
TRBJ1-3	.	TRBV3-1/TRBV3-2	ASSRAGTGNTIY
TRBJ2-3	.	TRBV30	AWSVRGGTDTQY
TRBJ1-1	.	TRBV9	ASSAVGQGFYAEAF
TRBJ2-2	few	TRBV7-9	ASSVTSPGELF
TRBJ1-2	.	TRBV11-1	ASSFAGHGYT
TRBJ2-1	once	TRBV11-3	ASSLRSSGTYNEQF
TRBJ1-6	.	TRBV19	ASSTDRGNSPLH
TRBJ2-3	.	TRBV2	ASSPGFGADTQY
TRBJ1-5	.	TRBV24-1	ATSDSSVGANQPQH
TRBJ1-2	.	TRBV6-5	ASSYNPANYGYT
TRBJ1-5	.	TRBV4-1	ASSQDWDRGNQPQH
TRBJ1-1	once	TRBV15	ATSGQGYTEAF
TRBJ2-7	.	TRBV10-2	ASSDGGGVYEQY
TRBJ1-1	once	TRBV28	ASSFPLPLTGNTEAF
TRBJ2-2	.	TRBV4-2	ASSLPADTGELF
TRBJ1-2	.	TRBV5-4	ASSSPGQEDYGYT
TRBJ2-7	.	TRBV9	ASSVLPGQGYEQY
TRBJ2-1	.	TRBV18	ASSSQRGGYNEQF
TRBJ1-2	.	TRBV6-5	ASRVAGLYGYT
TRBJ1-1	once	TRBV18	ASSPSGGPTEAF
TRBJ1-2	.	TRBV2	ASSEPDRGHYGYT
TRBJ1-4	.	TRBV19	ASKSVRSPAEKLF
TRBJ1-4	once	TRBV28	ASRGGAGELLF
TRBJ2-5	once	TRBV5-1	ASSSGTAGQETQY
TRBJ1-2	.	TRBV10-3	AISDNLRQINYGYT
TRBJ2-6	.	TRBV27	ASSPPGAGGANVLT
TRBJ1-1	.	TRBV28	ASRGQGAPEAF
TRBJ2-1	.	TRBV19	ASSIAGVGAAQF
TRBJ1-1	.	TRBV4-1	ASSPWRGQQQPAF
TRBJ1-6	.	TRBV2	ASSPDTVRYNSPLH
TRBJ1-1	.	TRBV15	ATSGTGQGFTLQYNTEAF
TRBJ1-6	.	TRBV30	AWSKPGFIPQNWRLH
TRBJ1-2	.	TRBV5-4	ASSSPGQGFIGYGYT
TRBJ2-7	.	TRBV4-1	ASSQYRDRRELGTYEQY
TRBJ2-5	.	TRBV29-1	SVDNRGLIQTQY
TRBJ2-7	.	TRBV9	ASSPRTASWEQY